These T cell receptor beta chains were read from a single sample in a study of shared clonotypes between healthy human individuals. Profiled with immunoSEQ multiplex PCR; TCRdb holds only in-frame clones, not every one. The table has over a million clones, about 96% seen once; the top ten hold 0.95% to 1.5%. Material: naive CD4+ T cells sorted from blood. Receptors were obtained from a young man in good health. The CDR3 runs from the conserved cysteine through the conserved F or W. Fields, in order: J gene, clone size, V gene, D gene, CDR3 protein, CDR3 DNA. The D gene is left open where the match is weak. Rows may omit the clone size; those that give it use once, few, many or a size class.

J gene: TRBJ2-2; clone size: -; V gene: TRBV18; D gene: -; CDR3 protein: CASSPSRDVGGELFF; CDR3 DNA: TGTGCCAGCTCACCAAGCAGGGACGTGGGCGGGGAGCTGTTTTTT
J gene: TRBJ2-4; clone size: -; V gene: TRBV2; D gene: TRBD2; CDR3 protein: CASGLAGDRNIQYF; CDR3 DNA: TGTGCCAGCGGACTAGCGGGAGATAGGAACATTCAGTACTTC
J gene: TRBJ2-7; clone size: once; V gene: TRBV7-2; D gene: TRBD2; CDR3 protein: CASSYLGRPGLAYEQYF; CDR3 DNA: TGTGCCAGCAGCTATCTAGGCAGACCGGGACTAGCCTACGAGCAGTACTTC
J gene: TRBJ2-1; clone size: -; V gene: TRBV2; D gene: TRBD2; CDR3 protein: CASSIAGSSYNEQFF; CDR3 DNA: TGTGCCAGCAGTATAGCGGGAAGCTCCTACAATGAGCAGTTCTTC
J gene: TRBJ2-1; clone size: -; V gene: TRBV5-1; D gene: -; CDR3 protein: CASSLEGEQFF; CDR3 DNA: TGCGCCAGCAGCTTGGAGGGGGAGCAGTTCTTC
J gene: TRBJ1-1; clone size: -; V gene: TRBV9; D gene: -; CDR3 protein: CASSFDPTENTEAFF; CDR3 DNA: TGTGCCAGCAGCTTCGACCCTACAGAGAACACTGAAGCTTTCTTT
J gene: TRBJ1-3; clone size: -; V gene: TRBV9; D gene: -; CDR3 protein: CASSDIPGNTIYF; CDR3 DNA: TGTGCCAGCAGCGATATACCAGGAAACACCATATATTTT
J gene: TRBJ1-3; clone size: -; V gene: TRBV4-1; D gene: -; CDR3 protein: CASSQGAQASGNTIYF; CDR3 DNA: TGCGCCAGCAGCCAAGGGGCACAGGCCTCTGGAAACACCATATATTTT
J gene: TRBJ2-3; clone size: -; V gene: TRBV5-1; D gene: TRBD2; CDR3 protein: CASSIGTSGSTDTQYF; CDR3 DNA: TGCGCCAGCAGCATAGGGACTAGCGGCAGCACAGATACGCAGTATTTT
J gene: TRBJ1-2; clone size: -; V gene: TRBV28; D gene: -; CDR3 protein: CASSLVGGRGGYTF; CDR3 DNA: TGTGCCAGCAGTTTAGTGGGGGGGCGCGGAGGCTACACCTTC
J gene: TRBJ2-3; clone size: -; V gene: TRBV21-1; D gene: -; CDR3 protein: CASSKRRRTSTDTQYF; CDR3 DNA: TGTGCCAGCAGCAAAAGGAGGAGAACTAGCACAGATACGCAGTATTTT
J gene: TRBJ2-2; clone size: -; V gene: TRBV4-1; D gene: TRBD2; CDR3 protein: CASSQDLLAGNTGELFF; CDR3 DNA: TGCGCCAGCAGCCAAGATCTTCTAGCGGGAAACACCGGGGAGCTGTTTTTT
J gene: TRBJ2-1; clone size: few; V gene: TRBV28; D gene: -; CDR3 protein: CASRSSTAQFF; CDR3 DNA: TGTGCCAGCAGGTCCTCGACAGCGCAGTTCTTC
J gene: TRBJ2-7; clone size: once; V gene: TRBV19; D gene: TRBD1; CDR3 protein: CASRRDRTYEQYF; CDR3 DNA: TGTGCCAGTCGACGGGACAGAACCTACGAGCAGTACTTC
J gene: TRBJ2-7; clone size: -; V gene: TRBV6-1; D gene: TRBD2; CDR3 protein: CASSSSGTYEQYF; CDR3 DNA: TGTGCCAGCAGTTCTAGCGGTACCTACGAGCAGTACTTC
J gene: TRBJ2-5; clone size: -; V gene: TRBV19; D gene: -; CDR3 protein: CASSIAGRGQETQYF; CDR3 DNA: TGTGCCAGTAGTATTGCAGGCAGAGGGCAGGAGACCCAGTACTTC
J gene: TRBJ1-5; clone size: -; V gene: TRBV29-1; D gene: TRBD1; CDR3 protein: CSVGTGVNQPQHF; CDR3 DNA: TGCAGCGTGGGGACAGGGGTCAATCAGCCCCAGCATTTT
J gene: TRBJ2-1; clone size: -; V gene: TRBV10-1; D gene: -; CDR3 protein: CASSEGGTNEQFF; CDR3 DNA: TGCGCCAGCAGTGAGGGGGGTACCAATGAGCAGTTCTTC
J gene: TRBJ2-7; clone size: -; V gene: TRBV7-2; D gene: -; CDR3 protein: CASSLGEASYEQYF; CDR3 DNA: TGTGCCAGCAGCTTAGGGGAAGCGTCCTACGAGCAGTACTTC
J gene: TRBJ2-5; clone size: -; V gene: TRBV9; D gene: -; CDR3 protein: CASSGLGAQETQYF; CDR3 DNA: TGTGCCAGCAGCGGCCTGGGGGCCCAAGAGACCCAGTACTTC
J gene: TRBJ1-5; clone size: once; V gene: TRBV18; D gene: TRBD1; CDR3 protein: CASSPDREGNQPQHF; CDR3 DNA: TGTGCCAGCTCACCCGACAGGGAAGGCAATCAGCCCCAGCATTTT
J gene: TRBJ2-1; clone size: once; V gene: TRBV11-3; D gene: TRBD2; CDR3 protein: CASSLDLADNEQFF; CDR3 DNA: TGTGCCAGCAGCTTAGATCTAGCGGACAATGAGCAGTTCTTC
J gene: TRBJ2-2; clone size: -; V gene: TRBV18; D gene: TRBD2; CDR3 protein: CASSEWGLAGSNTGELFF; CDR3 DNA: TGTGCCAGCTCCGAATGGGGACTAGCGGGATCCAACACCGGGGAGCTGTTTTTT
J gene: TRBJ2-7; clone size: -; V gene: TRBV10-2; D gene: -; CDR3 protein: CASSESIGAPSSYEQYF; CDR3 DNA: TGCGCCAGCAGTGAGTCGATCGGAGCGCCGAGCTCCTACGAGCAGTACTTC
J gene: TRBJ1-1; clone size: -; V gene: TRBV4-1; D gene: TRBD1; CDR3 protein: CASSQGAQGANMNTEAFF; CDR3 DNA: TGCGCCAGCAGCCAAGGGGCCCAGGGGGCGAACATGAACACTGAAGCTTTCTTT
J gene: TRBJ2-2; clone size: -; V gene: TRBV5-1; D gene: -; CDR3 protein: CASSLRQGRTGELFF; CDR3 DNA: TGCGCCAGCAGCTTGAGGCAGGGTAGAACCGGGGAGCTGTTTTTT
J gene: TRBJ2-7; clone size: -; V gene: TRBV6-1; D gene: TRBD1; CDR3 protein: CASSQTGGPSYEQYF; CDR3 DNA: TGTGCCAGCAGTCAAACAGGGGGACCCTCCTACGAGCAGTACTTC
J gene: TRBJ2-1; clone size: -; V gene: TRBV11-2; D gene: TRBD2; CDR3 protein: CASSALRLAGSNEQFF; CDR3 DNA: TGTGCCAGCAGCGCCCTGCGCCTAGCGGGGTCCAATGAGCAGTTCTTC
J gene: TRBJ2-5; clone size: -; V gene: TRBV19; D gene: -; CDR3 protein: CASSTGDQETQYF; CDR3 DNA: TGTGCCAGTAGCACCGGGGACCAAGAGACCCAGTACTTC
J gene: TRBJ1-2; clone size: -; V gene: TRBV18; D gene: -; CDR3 protein: CASSPGINYGYTF; CDR3 DNA: TGTGCCAGCTCACCCGGGATTAACTATGGCTACACCTTC
J gene: TRBJ2-7; clone size: once; V gene: TRBV2; D gene: TRBD1; CDR3 protein: CASLYGQGAGEQYF; CDR3 DNA: TGTGCCAGCCTTTACGGTCAGGGGGCAGGAGAGCAGTACTTC
J gene: TRBJ2-2; clone size: -; V gene: TRBV7-6; D gene: -; CDR3 protein: CASSSQGGGTGELFF; CDR3 DNA: TGTGCCAGCAGCTCCCAAGGGGGTGGGACCGGGGAGCTGTTTTTT
J gene: TRBJ2-1; clone size: -; V gene: TRBV9; D gene: TRBD2; CDR3 protein: CASSALRLADYNEQFF; CDR3 DNA: TGTGCCAGCTCGGCCTTGCGACTAGCGGACTACAATGAGCAGTTCTTC
J gene: TRBJ2-5; clone size: -; V gene: TRBV27; D gene: -; CDR3 protein: CASSLSWANQETQYF; CDR3 DNA: TGTGCCAGCAGTTTAAGTTGGGCAAACCAAGAGACCCAGTACTTC
J gene: TRBJ2-7; clone size: -; V gene: TRBV5-1; D gene: -; CDR3 protein: CASNIGYEQYF; CDR3 DNA: TGCGCCAGCAACATTGGCTACGAGCAGTACTTC
J gene: TRBJ2-1; clone size: -; V gene: TRBV9; D gene: TRBD2; CDR3 protein: CASNKAGRGVNEQFF; CDR3 DNA: TGTGCCAGCAACAAAGCGGGCCGGGGGGTCAATGAGCAGTTCTTC
J gene: TRBJ2-2; clone size: -; V gene: TRBV4-3; D gene: TRBD1; CDR3 protein: CASSREGARELFF; CDR3 DNA: TGCGCCAGCAGCCGAGAGGGGGCGCGGGAGCTGTTTTTT
J gene: TRBJ2-7; clone size: -; V gene: TRBV6-8; D gene: -; CDR3 protein: CARTILIPYEQYF; CDR3 DNA: TGTGCCAGAACTATATTAATCCCCTACGAGCAGTACTTC
J gene: TRBJ1-2; clone size: -; V gene: TRBV7-6; D gene: -; CDR3 protein: CASSLVEDDNYGYTF; CDR3 DNA: TGTGCCAGCAGCTTAGTAGAGGACGATAACTATGGCTACACCTTC
J gene: TRBJ2-3; clone size: -; V gene: TRBV7-6; D gene: TRBD1; CDR3 protein: CASSLEQGYTQYF; CDR3 DNA: TGTGCCAGCAGCTTAGAACAGGGGTATACGCAGTATTTT
J gene: TRBJ2-1; clone size: -; V gene: TRBV5-1; D gene: TRBD2; CDR3 protein: CASSLRTSGSVNEQFF; CDR3 DNA: TGCGCCAGCAGCCTACGGACTAGCGGGAGCGTCAATGAGCAGTTCTTC
J gene: TRBJ2-1; clone size: -; V gene: TRBV4-1; D gene: TRBD2; CDR3 protein: CASSQAGLGVINEQFF; CDR3 DNA: TGCGCCAGCAGCCAAGCGGGACTAGGGGTCATCAATGAGCAGTTCTTC